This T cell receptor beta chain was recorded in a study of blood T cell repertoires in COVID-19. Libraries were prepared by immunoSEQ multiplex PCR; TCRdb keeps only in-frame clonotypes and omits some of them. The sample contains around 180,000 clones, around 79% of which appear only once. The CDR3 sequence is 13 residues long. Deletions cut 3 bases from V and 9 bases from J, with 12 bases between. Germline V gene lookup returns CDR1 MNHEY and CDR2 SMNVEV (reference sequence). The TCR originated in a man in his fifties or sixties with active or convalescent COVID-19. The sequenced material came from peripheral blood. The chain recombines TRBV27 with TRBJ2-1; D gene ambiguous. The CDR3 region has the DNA TGTGCCAGCAGTTTCCGGGTTCGCGGTGAGCAGTTCTTC. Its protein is CASSFRVRGEQFF.